These T cell receptor beta chains were read from a single sample in a study of T cell responses to AZD1222 COVID-19 vaccine. Generated by immunoSEQ multiplex PCR, the TCRdb table keeps only in-frame clones and is missing some. The sample consists of approximately 110,000 clones, around 94% of them appearing once. The specimen was peripheral blood, collected on day 0 of AZD1222 vaccination. The origin of the receptors is an adult in good health. Each CDR3 is given with its conserved first and last residue. The D gene is left open where the match is weak. The size field is filled for only some rows; it gives once, few, many or a size class.

V gene	D gene	clone size	J gene	CDR3 protein	CDR3 DNA
TRBV6-5	TRBD1	.	TRBJ1-2	CASSGTAYGYTF	TGTGCCAGCAGCGGGACAGCATATGGCTACACCTTC
TRBV6-6	.	.	TRBJ2-7	CASSYPRHYEQYF	TGTGCCAGCAGTTACCCTAGACACTACGAGCAGTACTTC
TRBV6-5	.	.	TRBJ1-6	CASGPAYSPLHF	TGTGCCAGCGGTCCAGCTTATTCACCCCTCCACTTT
TRBV5-6	.	.	TRBJ1-2	CASSLVAGYGYTF	TGTGCCAGCAGCTTGGTCGCAGGGTATGGCTACACCTTC
TRBV13	.	.	TRBJ1-2	CASSLVSRGYTF	TGTGCCAGCAGCTTAGTTAGTCGGGGCTACACCTTC
TRBV12-3/TRBV12-4	.	.	TRBJ1-4	CASSRTGIEKLFF	TGTGCCAGCAGTCGGACTGGGATCGAAAAACTGTTTTTT
TRBV3-1/TRBV3-2	.	.	TRBJ1-2	CASSLQGSGYGYTF	TGTGCCAGCAGCCTCCAAGGGTCTGGCTATGGCTACACCTTC
TRBV19	TRBD2	.	TRBJ2-1	CASSIDQGLAGVYNEQFF	TGTGCCAGTAGTATAGACCAGGGACTAGCGGGAGTCTACAATGAGCAGTTCTTC
TRBV18	.	.	TRBJ1-4	CASSPLGGFPNEKLFF	TGTGCCAGCTCACCACTAGGGGGTTTCCCTAATGAAAAACTGTTTTTT
TRBV18	TRBD1	.	TRBJ2-7	CASSQDRGIYEQYF	TGTGCCAGCTCACAGGACAGGGGGATCTACGAGCAGTACTTC
TRBV4-1	.	.	TRBJ1-1	CASSHPAGRNTEAFF	TGCGCCAGCAGCCACCCCGCCGGGAGGAACACTGAAGCTTTCTTT
TRBV20-1	TRBD1	.	TRBJ2-1	CSADRVREQFF	TGCAGTGCTGACAGGGTACGGGAGCAGTTCTTC
TRBV11-3	.	.	TRBJ2-1	CASSFGPAYNEQFF	TGTGCCAGCAGCTTCGGACCAGCCTACAATGAGCAGTTCTTC
TRBV9	TRBD1	.	TRBJ1-2	CASSVQGDGYTF	TGTGCCAGCAGCGTCCAGGGGGATGGCTACACCTTC
TRBV5-1	TRBD1	.	TRBJ1-2	CASSLALAGGKGGGYTF	TGCGCCAGCAGCTTGGCCTTAGCAGGGGGCAAGGGAGGTGGCTACACCTTC
TRBV11-3	TRBD1	.	TRBJ1-1	CASSSRQGNTEAFF	TGTGCCAGCAGCTCCCGACAGGGGAACACTGAAGCTTTCTTT
TRBV7-2	.	.	TRBJ1-5	CASSLGQARSNQPQHF	TGTGCCAGCAGCTTAGGACAGGCGAGGTCCAATCAGCCCCAGCATTTT
TRBV19	.	.	TRBJ2-1	CASTYGDDREQFF	TGTGCCAGTACCTATGGCGATGACCGGGAGCAGTTCTTC
TRBV7-9	.	.	TRBJ2-7	CASEKQGSSYEQYF	TGTGCCAGCGAGAAACAGGGAAGCTCCTACGAGCAGTACTTC
TRBV19	.	once	TRBJ1-5	CASKTGTSRNSNQPQHF	TGTGCCAGTAAGACCGGGACCTCCAGAAATAGCAATCAGCCCCAGCATTTT
TRBV19	.	.	TRBJ1-6	CASSIKDSYNSPLHF	TGTGCCAGTAGTATAAAGGACAGCTATAATTCACCCCTCCACTTT
TRBV28	TRBD1	.	TRBJ1-2	CASSPPGQGARGYTF	TGTGCCAGCAGTCCACCGGGACAGGGGGCGAGGGGCTACACCTTC
TRBV7-2	.	.	TRBJ1-6	CASSLDYNSPLHF	TGTGCCAGCAGCTTAGACTATAATTCACCCCTCCACTTT
TRBV9	TRBD2	.	TRBJ2-1	CASSVWRGITFF	TGTGCCAGCAGCGTTTGGCGGGGGATAACGTTCTTC
TRBV19	TRBD1	.	TRBJ2-2	CANHPLGGGGGELFF	TGTGCCAACCACCCCTTAGGGGGCGGCGGGGGGGAGCTGTTTTTT
TRBV29-1	.	.	TRBJ2-7	CSVGQTYEQYF	TGCAGCGTTGGACAGACCTACGAGCAGTACTTC
TRBV9	TRBD1	.	TRBJ1-1	CASSPQRQGATEAFF	TGTGCCAGCAGCCCTCAAAGACAGGGTGCTACTGAAGCTTTCTTT
TRBV27	TRBD2	.	TRBJ2-4	CASSLRGVAKNIQYF	TGTGCCAGCAGTTTACGGGGGGTGGCCAAAAACATTCAGTACTTC
TRBV12-3/TRBV12-4	.	.	TRBJ2-3	CASSSLTDTQYF	TGTGCCAGCAGTTCATTAACAGATACGCAGTATTTT
TRBV19	.	.	TRBJ2-1	CASSRDADNEQFF	TGTGCCAGTAGCAGGGACGCTGACAATGAGCAGTTCTTC
TRBV7-2	.	.	TRBJ1-1	CASRLIANTEAFF	TGTGCCAGCAGACTGATTGCGAACACTGAAGCTTTCTTT
TRBV5-1	TRBD1	.	TRBJ1-4	CASSSGQGGATNEKLFF	TGCGCCAGCAGCTCAGGACAGGGAGGAGCAACTAATGAAAAACTGTTTTTT
TRBV19	TRBD2	.	TRBJ2-1	CASSGLAGGSYNEQFF	TGTGCCAGTAGTGGACTAGCGGGAGGTTCCTACAATGAGCAGTTCTTC
TRBV18	.	.	TRBJ2-5	CASSLQETQYF	TGTGCCAGCTCACTTCAAGAGACCCAGTACTTC
TRBV7-2	TRBD2	.	TRBJ2-2	CASSISGDAGELFF	TGTGCCAGCAGCATTAGCGGGGATGCCGGGGAGCTGTTTTTT
TRBV28	TRBD1	.	TRBJ1-5	CASSPHGTDRWYSNQPQHF	TGTGCCAGCAGTCCGCACGGGACAGACCGTTGGTATAGCAATCAGCCCCAGCATTTT
TRBV6-2/TRBV6-3	TRBD1	.	TRBJ1-1	CASSYALPGQGATEAFF	TGTGCCAGCAGTTACGCTCTTCCGGGACAGGGTGCCACTGAAGCTTTCTTT
TRBV10-3	TRBD1	.	TRBJ2-5	CAISESGGQGLSAGETQYF	TGTGCCATCAGTGAGTCAGGAGGACAGGGTCTTTCGGCGGGAGAGACCCAGTACTTC
TRBV5-1	TRBD2	.	TRBJ2-1	CASSLRGLAESYNEQFF	TGCGCCAGCAGCTTGAGAGGACTAGCGGAATCCTACAATGAGCAGTTCTTC
TRBV19	.	.	TRBJ1-1	CASKSSGLEAFF	TGTGCCAGTAAGTCGTCAGGACTTGAAGCTTTCTTT
TRBV29-1	TRBD1	once	TRBJ1-4	CSVTDRGRATNEKLFF	TGCAGCGTCACAGACAGGGGGCGAGCAACTAATGAAAAACTGTTTTTT
TRBV10-2	.	.	TRBJ2-2	CASSEVNTGELFF	TGCGCCAGCAGTGAGGTTAACACCGGGGAGCTGTTTTTT
TRBV15	.	.	TRBJ2-1	CATSRGDVGEQFF	TGTGCCACCAGCAGAGGTGATGTGGGGGAGCAGTTCTTC
TRBV5-1	.	.	TRBJ1-3	CASSGGILENAGNTIYF	TGCGCCAGCAGCGGAGGGATACTCGAGAACGCTGGAAACACCATATATTTT
TRBV5-4	.	.	TRBJ1-2	CASSSETNYGYTF	TGTGCCAGCAGCTCAGAAACTAACTATGGCTACACCTTC
TRBV9	.	.	TRBJ2-1	CASSVAASIDEQFF	TGTGCCAGCAGCGTAGCGGCTAGCATCGATGAGCAGTTCTTC